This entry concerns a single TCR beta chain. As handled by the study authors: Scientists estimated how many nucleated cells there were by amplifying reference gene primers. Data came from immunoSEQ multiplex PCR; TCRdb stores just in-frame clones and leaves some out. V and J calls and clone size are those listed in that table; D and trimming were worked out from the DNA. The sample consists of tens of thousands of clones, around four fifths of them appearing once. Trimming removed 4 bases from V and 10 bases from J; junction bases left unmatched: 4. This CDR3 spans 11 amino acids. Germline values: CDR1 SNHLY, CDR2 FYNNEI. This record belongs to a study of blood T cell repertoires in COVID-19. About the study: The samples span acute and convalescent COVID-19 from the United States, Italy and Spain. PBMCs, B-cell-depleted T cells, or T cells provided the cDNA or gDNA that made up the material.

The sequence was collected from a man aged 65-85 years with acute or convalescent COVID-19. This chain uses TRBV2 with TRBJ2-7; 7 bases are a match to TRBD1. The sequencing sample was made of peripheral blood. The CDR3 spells CASSAGGKQYF. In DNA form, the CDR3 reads TGTGCCAGCAGTGCAGGGGGTAAACAGTACTTC.